The 10 T cell receptor beta chains below all came from one sample that was sequenced in a study of T-cell memory formation after mild COVID-19. MiXCR, applied by TCRdb to the 5' RACE reads, yields one record per CDR3 protein. The data hold over 400,000 distinct CDR3 sequences, with 23% observed a single time. The sequenced sample consisted of PBMCs or a T cell subset sorted from them (not recorded which). The receptors originated from an adult woman who had mild COVID-19 (a few samples of this study predate the infection). Cell type and time point are not known.

This clonotype has just one count. The V gene is TRBV29-1, the J gene TRBJ2-3; D gene unclear. The CDR3 length is 14 residues. V lost 2 bases, J lost 6 bases, and 15 bases lay in between. CDR1 and CDR2 (germline): SQVTM, ANQGSEA. The CDR3 here is CSVEFGDGRDTQYF. As DNA, the CDR3 is TGCAGCGTTGAATTTGGGGATGGTCGGGATACGCAGTATTTT.

J is TRBJ2-6 and V is TRBV25-1; no definite D call. Trimming removed 7 bases from V and 0 bases from J, with 4 bases in between. Germline assignment: CDR1 MGHDK and CDR2 SYGVNS. The CDR3 is 13 amino acids. The CDR3 coding sequence is TGTGCCAGCACTAGCTCTGGGGCCAACGTCCTGACTTTC. It yields the protein CASTSSGANVLTF. Using reference TRBV25-1 and TRBJ2-6 for the parts outside the CDR3, the full variable domain is EADIYQTPRYLVIGTGKKITLECSQTMGHDKMYWYQQDPGMELHLIHYSYGVNSTEKGDLSSESTVSRIRTEHFPLTLESARPSHTSQYLCASTSSGANVLTFGAGSRLTVL.

The gene calls are TRBV20-1 and TRBJ2-1, with D possibly matching TRBD2 (6 bases). CDR1 is DFQATT, CDR2 SNEGSKA, per germline (reference sequence). V dropped 6 bases and J dropped 1 base, with 13 bases sitting between them. This CDR3 comprises 14 residues. CDR3: CSAPPSGSYNEQFF. The DNA of the CDR3 is TGCAGTGCCCCGCCCAGCGGGTCCTACAATGAGCAGTTCTTC.

This clonotype came up many times. V gene TRBV20-1 combines with J gene TRBJ2-1, with TRBD1 identical over 9 bases. The CDR3 runs to 13 residues. The germline V gene encodes CDR1 DFQATT and CDR2 SNEGSKA (reference sequence). Unmatched junction bases numbered 7, after V lost 3 bases and J lost 10 bases. The chain's CDR3 is CSARADRGSEQFF. CDR3 sequence (DNA): TGCAGTGCTAGGGCGGACAGGGGAAGCGAGCAGTTCTTC.

The rearrangement uses TRBV7-3 and TRBJ2-1; 8 bases match TRBD1. Losses at the gene ends were 4 bases for V and 8 bases for J; bases not matched to a gene: 22. The CDR3 is made up of 19 amino acids. Germline CDR1 and CDR2: SGHTA and FQGTGA. The CDR3 nucleotides read TGTGCCAGCAGCTCCACCGGGACAGGATCGGACCCCACCCTCCATGAGCAGTTCTTC. Translation: CASSSTGTGSDPTLHEQFF.

This clonotype was detected only once. CDR3 in amino acids: CASSPREGDTQYF. The CDR3 DNA is TGTGCCAGCTCACCCAGGGAGGGAGATACGCAGTATTTT. V is TRBV18 and J is TRBJ2-3; 7 nucleotides line up with TRBD2. The V gene's germline CDR1 is KGHSH and CDR2 LQKENI. V shed 3 bases and J 5 bases; nucleotides not matched to a gene: 2. The CDR3 has 13 amino acids. Filled out from reference TRBV18 and TRBJ2-3, the complete variable domain reads NAGVMQNPRHLVRRRGQEARLRCSPMKGHSHVYWYRQLPEEGLKFMVYLQKENIIDESGMPKERFSAEFPKEGPSILRIQQVVRGDSAAYFCASSPREGDTQYFGPGTRLTVL.

A few counts support this clonotype. This sequence joins TRBV6-2 or TRBV6-3 and TRBJ2-2; D unclear. The germline V and J ends were trimmed by 6 bases and 3 bases, with 8 bases remaining between them. Germline CDR1 reads MNHEY; CDR2 reads SVGEGT. This CDR3 region has 13 residues. The CDR3, as DNA: TGTGCCAGCAGGGCAGCAGACACCGGGGAGCTGTTTTTT. Its protein is CASRAADTGELFF.

The V gene is TRBV29-1, the J gene TRBJ2-7; TRBD1 matches at 7 bases. There are 12 residues in the CDR3. Germline CDR1 and CDR2: SQVTM and ANQGSEA. V lost 7 bases and J lost 5; bases outside the gene matches: 8. For the CDR3, the DNA is TGCAGCGCTGGACAGGTTCCCAACGAGCAGTACTTC. Its protein is CSAGQVPNEQYF.

This clonotype was seen a few times. This chain links TRBV5-1 with TRBJ1-1; the match to TRBD1 covers 8 bases. The trim removed 3 bases at V and 0 bases at J, leaving 10 bases unmatched. CDR1 is SGHRS and CDR2 is YFSETQ in the germline V gene. The CDR3 runs to 17 residues. The CDR3 loop reads CASSWNPGGFMNTEAFF. Here the CDR3 DNA reads TGCGCCAGCAGCTGGAACCCAGGGGGCTTCATGAACACTGAAGCTTTCTTT.

The chain recombines TRBV15 with TRBJ2-7; D is ambiguous. V was trimmed by 1 base and J by 0 bases, leaving 10 bases between them. The CDR3 consists of 15 residues. Germline V lookup: CDR1 LNHNV, CDR2 YYDKDF (reference sequence). The CDR3 loop reads CATSRGAVSSYEQYF. The CDR3 DNA sequence: TGTGCCACCAGCAGAGGGGCCGTCAGCTCCTACGAGCAGTACTTC.